A single sample gave rise to the 27 T cell receptor beta chains below, sequenced in a study of blood T cell repertoires in COVID-19. Profiled with immunoSEQ multiplex PCR; TCRdb holds only in-frame clones, not every one. The table records about 240,000 clones, roughly nine tenths of them present only once. Sequencing was carried out using peripheral blood. These receptor sequences come from a man aged 55 to 69 with acute or convalescent COVID-19.

The chain carries TRBV3-1 (or the pseudogene TRBV3-2) and TRBJ1-2, with a tentative D call TRBD1 (5 bases). The CDR3 runs to 14 residues. Germline CDR1 LGHDT, CDR2 YNNKEL (reference sequence). Trimming pared 4 bases from V and 4 bases from J, leaving 13 bases between. The CDR3: CASSPGDFSYGYTF. CDR3 sequence (DNA): TGTGCCAGCAGCCCCGGGGACTTCAGCTATGGCTACACCTTC.

The CDR3 reads CASSGRSTNEKLFF. As DNA, the CDR3 is TGTGCCAGCAGCGGTCGATCAACTAATGAAAAACTGTTTTTT. This chain links TRBV27 with TRBJ1-4; D gene ambiguous. From germline, CDR1 is MNHEY and CDR2 SMNVEV (reference sequence). V shed 6 bases and J shed 0 bases, with 8 bases lying between them. The CDR3 sequence is 14 residues long.

CDR3 nucleotides: TGTGCCAGCGCAGCAGGGGACCATGGCTACACCTTC. Translation gives CASAAGDHGYTF. The rearrangement joins TRBV9 to TRBJ1-2; TRBD1 is a possible D gene (6 bases). Germline V lookup: CDR1 SGDLS, CDR2 YYNGEE. V was clipped by 7 bases and J by 6 bases, with 13 bases between them. The CDR3 totals 12 residues. Complete variable domain (other parts from reference TRBV9 and TRBJ1-2): DSGVTQTPKHLITATGQRVTLRCSPRSGDLSVYWYQQSLDQGLQFLIQYYNGEERAKGNILERFSAQQFPDLHSELNLSSLELGDSALYFCASAAGDHGYTFGSGTRLTVV.

This chain connects TRBV5-1 to TRBJ1-1, with 9 bases aligning to TRBD1. Unmatched junction bases numbered 5, after V lost 4 bases and J lost 1 base. The CDR3 contains 15 residues. The germline CDR1 and CDR2 sequences are SGHRS and YFSETQ. CDR3 sequence: CASSIDRGANTEAFF. CDR3 in DNA: TGCGCCAGCAGCATCGACAGGGGGGCGAACACTGAAGCTTTCTTT.

The chain recombines TRBV5-1 with TRBJ2-3, with D maybe TRBD2 (6 bases). The CDR3 covers 13 residues. The V and J ends lost 3 bases and 10 bases respectively, with 15 bases between them. Per germline, CDR1 SGHRS and CDR2 YFSETQ. Written as DNA, the CDR3 is TGCGCCAGCAGCTCCTTTGGGGAGGCGGCGCAGTATTTT. Encoded protein: CASSSFGEAAQYF.

V and J are TRBV6-2 or TRBV6-3 and TRBJ1-2; D is ambiguous. The V gene's germline CDR1 is MNHEY and CDR2 SVGEGT. This CDR3 has 12 amino acids. The V gene lost 5 bases and the J gene lost 5 bases, with 9 bases spanning the gap. The CDR3 loop reads CASSPMAYGYTF. CDR3 bases: TGTGCCAGCAGTCCCATGGCTTATGGCTACACCTTC.

V and J are TRBV19 and TRBJ2-7; TRBD2 matches at 15 bases. V gave up 4 bases and J gave up 6 bases; unmatched junction bases: 4. Germline CDR1 and CDR2: LNHDA and SQIVND (reference sequence). This CDR3 comprises 15 residues. The CDR3 sequence is CASSKPGLAGGEQYF. The CDR3 DNA reads TGTGCCAGTAGTAAACCGGGACTAGCGGGAGGCGAGCAGTACTTC.

This rearrangement joins TRBV5-4 to TRBJ2-5; 9 positions agree with TRBD1. J gave up 2 bases and V 3 bases, and 2 bases lay outside the gene matches. The CDR3 loop spans 14 amino acids. Germline V gives CDR1 SGHNT, CDR2 YYREEE (reference sequence). The CDR3 spells CASSSGTGQETQYF. The CDR3 bases are TGTGCCAGCAGCTCCGGGACAGGGCAAGAGACCCAGTACTTC.

The chain joins TRBV5-1 to TRBJ1-5; TRBD1 is a possible D gene (6 bases). Trimming removed 1 base at V and 3 bases at J, with 11 bases between. This CDR3 comprises 15 residues. Germline CDR1 reads SGHRS; CDR2 reads YFSETQ. CDR3 in amino acids: CASSLSQGDNQPQHF. The DNA for the CDR3 is TGCGCCAGCAGCTTGTCACAGGGAGACAATCAGCCCCAGCATTTT.

This chain connects TRBV27 to TRBJ2-5; weak D call: TRBD1 (5 bases). V dropped 2 bases and J dropped 5 bases, with 9 bases sitting between them. The length of the CDR3 is 13 residues. Germline CDR1 and CDR2: MNHEY and SMNVEV (reference sequence). Written as DNA, the CDR3 is TGTGCCAGCAGTTTAGGACATGCGGAGACCCAGTACTTC. Translated: CASSLGHAETQYF.

The chain is built from TRBV19 and TRBJ2-1, with 7 nucleotides matching TRBD2. Unmatched junction bases numbered 7, after V lost 3 bases and J lost 5 bases. Per the germline V gene, CDR1 is LNHDA and CDR2 is SQIVND (reference sequence). CDR3 length: 15 amino acids. CDR3 protein: CASSIRASGDNEQFF. For the CDR3, the DNA is TGTGCCAGTAGTATTCGGGCTAGCGGAGACAATGAGCAGTTCTTC. The entire variable domain, with the rest obtained from reference TRBV19 and TRBJ2-1, is as follows: DGGITQSPKYLFRKEGQNVTLSCEQNLNHDAMYWYRQDPGQGLRLIYYSQIVNDFQKGDIAEGYSVSREKKESFPLTVTSAQKNPTAFYLCASSIRASGDNEQFFGPGTRLTVL.

This clone was counted between two and nine times. The chain recombines TRBV6-4 with TRBJ1-1; D is uncertain. With 2 bases removed from V and 1 base from J, the gap between germline ends came to 11 bases. Per the germline V gene, CDR1 is MRHNA and CDR2 is SNTAGT. The CDR3 covers 15 residues. CDR3 region: CASSDRRAENTEAFF. In DNA, the CDR3 is TGTGCCAGCAGTGACAGGAGGGCCGAGAACACTGAAGCTTTCTTT.

V is TRBV29-1 and J is TRBJ1-2; 7 bases map to TRBD1. Germline V gene data show CDR1 as SQVTM and CDR2 as ANQGSEA. Losses at the gene ends were 6 bases for V and 8 bases for J; bases not matched to a gene: 12. This CDR3 contains 13 residues. For the CDR3, the DNA is TGCAGCGTCGCCTCCGGGACAGTTGGGGGCTACACCTTC. Translation gives CSVASGTVGGYTF.

The rearrangement links TRBV6-5 to TRBJ1-2; a possible D gene is TRBD1 (6 bases). CDR3 size: 15 residues. Per germline, CDR1 MNHEY and CDR2 SVGAGI. V was shortened by 2 bases and J by 5 bases, with 15 bases between the two germline ends. As DNA, the CDR3 is TGTGCCAGCAGTTACCGACCAGGGGACGGGTATGGCTACACCTTC. As protein: CASSYRPGDGYGYTF.

This rearrangement joins TRBV29-1 to TRBJ2-7, with D maybe TRBD2 (5 bases). Deletions cut 6 bases from V and 7 bases from J, with 22 bases between. The germline CDR1 and CDR2 sequences are SQVTM and ANQGSEA. The CDR3 has 14 amino acids. In DNA form, the CDR3 reads TGCAGCGTGAGGACTGGGGATTTTGGTAGAGAGCAGTACTTC. Its protein product is CSVRTGDFGREQYF.

This clone was seen once. The J gene is TRBJ2-1, the V gene TRBV5-1; TRBD1 matches 8 bases. Losses at the gene ends were 3 bases for V and 7 bases for J; bases not matched to a gene: 6. Germline lookup yields CDR1 SGHRS and CDR2 YFSETQ. CDR3 length: 14 amino acids. The CDR3 reads CASSSYRGLNEQFF. For the CDR3, the DNA is TGCGCCAGCAGCTCGTACAGGGGGTTGAATGAGCAGTTCTTC. Full variable domain (outside the CDR3, taken from reference TRBV5-1 and TRBJ2-1): KAGVTQTPRYLIKTRGQQVTLSCSPISGHRSVSWYQQTPGQGLQFLFEYFSETQRNKGNFPGRFSGRQFSNSRSEMNVSTLELGDSALYLCASSSYRGLNEQFFGPGTRLTVL.

V gene TRBV29-1 combines with J gene TRBJ2-1; D is unclear. This CDR3 region has 11 residues. Germline V CDR1 and CDR2: SQVTM, ANQGSEA. Trimming removed 4 bases at V and 6 bases at J, with 7 bases between. The CDR3 is CSVVRGNEQFF. The CDR3 DNA follows: TGCAGCGTTGTTAGAGGCAATGAGCAGTTCTTC.

The CDR3 sequence: CASSQGGTREQFF. In DNA form, the CDR3 reads TGCGCCAGCAGCCAAGGCGGGACGAGGGAGCAGTTCTTC. V and J are TRBV4-1 and TRBJ2-1; D possibly corresponds to TRBD2 (6 bases). V was trimmed by 1 base and J by 10 bases, leaving 11 bases between them. From germline, CDR1 is MGHRA and CDR2 YSYEKL. CDR3 length: 13 amino acids.

The CDR3 is CASSPGGDYGYTF. DNA of the CDR3: TGCGCCAGCAGCCCCGGGGGAGACTATGGCTACACCTTC. The V gene is TRBV5-1, the J gene TRBJ1-2; TRBD1 is a possible D gene (5 bases). There are 13 residues in the CDR3. The germline V gene encodes CDR1 SGHRS and CDR2 YFSETQ. The V end was cut by 4 bases, the J end by 3 bases, with 10 bases between.

J is TRBJ2-3 and V is TRBV5-1; 9 positions match TRBD2. CDR1 and CDR2 from the germline V gene are SGHRS and YFSETQ. V lost 4 bases, J lost 2 bases, and 11 bases stayed unmatched. This CDR3 contains 17 residues. CDR3 sequence (DNA): TGCGCCAGCAGCGAGGGGTCTGCGGGAGGGTTCACAGATACGCAGTATTTT. It is translated as CASSEGSAGGFTDTQYF.

The CDR3 DNA reads as TGCGCCAGCAGTGAGTGGCTGGTCCCCTACGAGCAGTACTTC. It yields the protein CASSEWLVPYEQYF. The J gene is TRBJ2-7, the V gene TRBV10-1; unclear D gene. The germline V and J ends were trimmed by 1 base and 2 bases, with 9 bases remaining between them. The germline CDR1 and CDR2 sequences are WNHNN and SYGVQD (reference sequence). The CDR3 extends over 14 amino acids.

The CDR3 nucleotides are TGTGCCAGCAGCCCTTTGGGTGGGAGGGAGGAGCAGTTCTTC. Translation gives CASSPLGGREEQFF. V is TRBV27 and J is TRBJ2-1; 7 bases fit TRBD2. This CDR3 is 14 amino acids long. Germline V CDR1 and CDR2: MNHEY, SMNVEV (reference sequence). The V and J ends lost 6 bases and 10 bases, in that order; junction bases with no gene match: 12.

The rearrangement links TRBV5-4 to TRBJ1-1, with 7 nucleotides matching TRBD1. After removal of 0 bases from V and 6 bases from J, the junction contained 5 bases not matched to a gene. This CDR3 is built from 14 residues. The germline CDR1 and CDR2 sequences are SGHNT and YYREEE (reference sequence). This CDR3 reads CASSLATGEAEAFF. The DNA of the CDR3 is TGTGCCAGCAGCTTGGCCACAGGGGAGGCTGAAGCTTTCTTT.

The CDR3 is CASSLSAGEQSPLHF. CDR3 bases: TGTGCCAGCAGCTTATCGGCAGGGGAACAATCACCCCTCCACTTT. This chain links TRBV7-3 with TRBJ1-6; maybe TRBD1 (6 bases). The CDR3 contains 15 residues. Trimming pared 2 bases from V and 10 bases from J, leaving 15 bases between. Germline CDR1 and CDR2: SGHTA and FQGTGA.

The genes are TRBV3-1 (or the pseudogene TRBV3-2) and TRBJ2-3; D gene uncertain. Germline CDR1 is LGHDT and CDR2 is YNNKEL (reference sequence). The CDR3 has 13 amino acids. V dropped 7 bases and J dropped 6 bases, with 14 bases sitting between them. CDR3 sequence (DNA): TGTGCCAGCAACGGCGGCGTTGCGGATACGCAGTATTTT. Translating gives CASNGGVADTQYF.

The chain is built from TRBV7-3 and TRBJ2-2, with D perhaps matching TRBD2 (6 bases). CDR1 SGHTA and CDR2 FQGTGA come from the germline V gene. Trimming took off 5 bases at V and 0 bases at J, with 10 bases between the two ends. The CDR3 is 15 residues long. The CDR3 DNA follows: TGTGCCAGCAGCCGGACTACCCCGAACACCGGGGAGCTGTTTTTT. Its protein is CASSRTTPNTGELFF. Combining the CDR3 with reference TRBV7-3 and TRBJ2-2 gives the whole variable domain GAGVSQTPSNKVTEKGKYVELRCDPISGHTALYWYRQSLGQGPEFLIYFQGTGAADDSGLPNDRFFAVRPEGSVSTLKIQRTERGDSAVYLCASSRTTPNTGELFFGEGSRLTVL.

V is TRBV28 and J is TRBJ2-7, with D possibly matching TRBD1 (5 bases). The CDR3 has 16 residues. V was pared by 7 bases and J by 6 bases, with 25 bases between. CDR1 and CDR2 from the germline V gene are MDHEN and SYDVKM. CDR3 nucleotides: TGTGCCAGCACCCTAGGAGTTGGGGCCCTTACTGGCGAGCAGTACTTC. It codes for CASTLGVGALTGEQYF.